The rows below give T cell receptor beta chains drawn from one sample of a study of CD8 T cells in ankylosing spondylitis. TCRdb reprocessed the 5' RACE reads via MiXCR and lists one record per CDR3 protein. The sample records fewer than 550,000 distinct CDR3 sequences, about 5.4% being singletons. Material: blood, either unsorted or a sorted T cell fraction (not recorded which). The receptors derive from a male donor with ankylosing spondylitis. CDR3s include the opening cysteine and the closing phenylalanine or tryptophan. Fields, in order: V gene, D gene, J gene, CDR3 protein. D genes are given only for firm matches.

TRBV11-1	TRBD2	TRBJ2-1	CASSVTSGREIFHNEQFF
TRBV28	NA	TRBJ2-7	CASSLPGEGQYF
TRBV6-5	NA	TRBJ1-5	CASSFRRDQPQHF
TRBV10-3	TRBD1	TRBJ1-2	CAISVDRVYGYTF
TRBV27	NA	TRBJ1-4	CASSLQRAPNEKLFF
TRBV12-3/TRBV12-4	NA	TRBJ1-3	CASQVPTGNTIYF
TRBV20-1	TRBD1	TRBJ1-1	CSATGQGATTTEAFF
TRBV4-2	NA	TRBJ1-4	CASSQADTAPNEKLFF
TRBV20-1	TRBD1	TRBJ1-5	CSALNKGQGVQPQHF
TRBV20-1	NA	TRBJ1-1	CSARFSVAGEAFF
TRBV6-2/TRBV6-3	TRBD1	TRBJ1-2	CASSPGQFYGYTF
TRBV5-1	TRBD2	TRBJ2-1	CASAGLAGYNEQFF
TRBV28	TRBD2	TRBJ2-7	CASSLLGAGESYEQYF
TRBV10-3	NA	TRBJ2-5	CANGSGEGRPQETQYF
TRBV12-5	NA	TRBJ1-1	CASGYGGWNTEAFF
TRBV9	TRBD1	TRBJ1-2	CASSVSGTGSLGYTF
TRBV20-1	NA	TRBJ2-3	CSARLYVAGTDTQYF
TRBV4-3	TRBD1	TRBJ2-5	CASSQALQGSETQYF
TRBV25-1	NA	TRBJ2-5	CASSELQAPPGAQYF
TRBV7-2	NA	TRBJ1-3	CASSPKSGGSSGNTIYF
TRBV6-1	NA	TRBJ1-3	CASREREELGEVYF
TRBV7-8	TRBD2	TRBJ2-7	CAGGVEDSYEQYF
TRBV11-2	NA	TRBJ2-1	CASSSGGSEQFF
TRBV28	NA	TRBJ2-3	CASSLSPLFGGGADTQYF
TRBV20-1	NA	TRBJ1-1	CSARDLWMNTEAFF
TRBV20-1	NA	TRBJ1-2	CSAGRDYYGYTF
TRBV2	NA	TRBJ2-1	CASSGLWRASDNEQFF
TRBV12-3/TRBV12-4	NA	TRBJ2-7	CASRSPGAANEQYF
TRBV5-1	TRBD1	TRBJ2-3	CASSPGQGSADTQYF
TRBV5-1	NA	TRBJ2-5	CASSLEAQETQYF
TRBV12-3/TRBV12-4	NA	TRBJ1-1	CASSLAWKGITEAFF
TRBV29-1	NA	TRBJ2-7	CSVKRPDRYEQYF
TRBV29-1	NA	TRBJ2-3	CSVGQTSSTDTQYF
TRBV5-1	TRBD1	TRBJ1-1	CASSLVDRDLTEAFF
TRBV4-1	NA	TRBJ1-5	CAASLGPNQPQHF
TRBV10-3	NA	TRBJ2-2	CAIPLQGSNTGELFF
TRBV7-9	NA	TRBJ2-5	CASSPRGGLLEETQYF
TRBV7-8	TRBD2	TRBJ2-1	CASSLLAGGRKNEQFF
TRBV6-1	NA	TRBJ2-2	CASSWGGLNTGELFF
TRBV4-3	NA	TRBJ2-3	CASSQDWASPSGGDTQYF
TRBV6-2/TRBV6-3	TRBD1	TRBJ1-5	CATKSITGAGSQPQHF
TRBV7-2	NA	TRBJ1-2	CASGIRGARGYTF
TRBV20-1	NA	TRBJ2-5	CSAKRAETQYF
TRBV10-3	TRBD1	TRBJ1-5	CAISEGQGDQPQHF
TRBV28	NA	TRBJ1-5	CASSPLRGPYQPQHF
TRBV6-5	NA	TRBJ1-5	CASSYGGSNQPQHF
TRBV6-6	NA	TRBJ1-1	CASSYYQGWAFF
TRBV11-2	NA	TRBJ1-2	CASSSYRGDLGYGYTF